A single sample is the source of the 13 T cell receptor beta chains below, sequenced in a study of blood T cell repertoires in COVID-19 (dated by TCRdb to about 2020). The library was prepared using the immunoSEQ multiplex PCR assay. As stored in TCRdb, this immuneACCESS dataset retains in-frame rearrangements with V and J assigned. A fraction of the clones does not appear; measured against another copy, unresolved V genes explain less than half of the discrepancy, and the remainder lacks a known reason. In this sample the table shows 200,000 to 250,000 clones, around 84% of which occur a single time. The ten largest clones add up to approximately 10% of the sample. Sequenced: peripheral blood. These receptors originate from a man in his forties or fifties with active or convalescent COVID-19.

This clone was observed a handful of times. The rearrangement uses TRBV28 and TRBJ1-2, with D possibly matching TRBD1 (6 bases). Germline loops: CDR1 MDHEN, CDR2 SYDVKM. This CDR3 is 15 amino acids long. The V gene lost 2 bases and the J gene lost 4 bases, with 14 bases spanning the gap. CDR3 loop: CASSLPGQRGYGYTF. In DNA form, the CDR3 reads TGTGCCAGCAGTTTACCGGGACAACGAGGCTATGGCTACACCTTC.

This sequence joins TRBV29-1 and TRBJ1-1; the D is unclear. Trimming pared 7 bases from V and 1 base from J, leaving 10 bases between. CDR3 length: 12 amino acids. Germline lookup yields CDR1 SQVTM and CDR2 ANQGSEA. Here the CDR3 DNA reads TGCAGCGCAATAAGAGGGAACACTGAAGCTTTCTTT. Its translation is CSAIRGNTEAFF. Looking up the rest from reference TRBV29-1 and TRBJ1-1 gives the full variable domain: SAVISQKPSRDICQRGTSLTIQCQVDSQVTMMFWYRQQPGQSLTLIATANQGSEATYESGFVIDKFPISRPNLTFSTLTVSNMSPEDSSIYLCSAIRGNTEAFFGQGTRLTVV.

The CDR3 DNA sequence: TGTGCCAGCAGCCCACCACTGGACAGGGACATTCAGTACTTC. It specifies CASSPPLDRDIQYF. The chain carries TRBV28 and TRBJ2-4; 8 bases align to TRBD1. From germline, CDR1 is MDHEN and CDR2 SYDVKM. The CDR3 consists of 14 residues. The ends lost 6 bases at V and 8 bases at J; junction bases unmatched: 9.

This chain joins TRBV7-3 and TRBJ2-2; 7 nucleotides agree with TRBD2. J was trimmed by 5 bases and V by 5 bases; bases with no gene match: 5. The CDR3 extends over 14 amino acids. Germline loops: CDR1 SGHTA, CDR2 FQGTGA. The CDR3 is CASSRTRSTGELFF. DNA for the CDR3: TGTGCCAGCAGCCGGACTAGATCGACCGGGGAGCTGTTTTTT. Full variable domain (outside the CDR3, taken from reference TRBV7-3 and TRBJ2-2): GAGVSQTPSNKVTEKGKYVELRCDPISGHTALYWYRQSLGQGPEFLIYFQGTGAADDSGLPNDRFFAVRPEGSVSTLKIQRTERGDSAVYLCASSRTRSTGELFFGEGSRLTVL.

The V call is TRBV6-5, the J call TRBJ2-7, with D possibly matching TRBD1 (5 bases). There are 14 residues in the CDR3. Germline V CDR1 and CDR2: MNHEY, SVGAGI. V was pared by 7 bases and J by 3 bases, with 16 bases between. The CDR3 coding sequence is TGTGCCAGCACCCCCCTAAGGGGCAGCTACGAGCAGTACTTC. The encoded protein is CASTPLRGSYEQYF.

The chain uses TRBV7-2 and TRBJ2-2; 9 positions agree with TRBD1. Germline CDR1 and CDR2: SGHTA and FQGNSA. The CDR3 has 16 amino acids. V lost 4 bases to trimming and J lost 4 bases; unmatched junction nucleotides: 7. For the CDR3, the DNA is TGTGCCAGCAGCTCCCGGGACAGGGCGGTCACCGGGGAGCTGTTTTTT. Its translation is CASSSRDRAVTGELFF.

This clone was detected once. V usage is TRBV25-1 and J usage is TRBJ1-2; TRBD1 is a possible D gene (6 bases). V was shortened by 4 bases and J by 7 bases, with 13 bases between the two germline ends. The CDR3 covers 13 residues. Germline V gene sequence: CDR1 MGHDK, CDR2 SYGVNS. The CDR3 nucleotides are TGTGCCAGCAGTGCCACAGGGAGGGGTGGCTACACCTTC. This codes for CASSATGRGGYTF.

The gene calls are TRBV7-8 and TRBJ2-7, with 7 bases aligning to TRBD1. The V segment lost 3 bases and the J segment 6 bases; nucleotides outside the gene matches: 5. The CDR3 has 13 amino acids. Germline-derived CDR1 and CDR2 are SGHVS and FQNEAQ. CDR3 DNA: TGTGCCAGCAGCTTCGACAGGGCGGTCGAGCAGTACTTC. Its protein is CASSFDRAVEQYF.

The chain recombines TRBV28 with TRBJ1-2; 11 nucleotides line up with TRBD1. Germline lookup yields CDR1 MDHEN and CDR2 SYDVKM. Losses at the gene ends were 6 bases for V and 4 bases for J; bases not matched to a gene: 4. CDR3 length equals 14 residues. The CDR3 coding sequence is TGTGCCAGCAGAGGGACAGGGGGAGGCTATGGCTACACCTTC. This codes for CASRGTGGGYGYTF.

V usage is TRBV7-8 and J usage is TRBJ2-5; D unclear. The ends were cut back, 5 bases at V and 3 bases at J, with 19 bases in the middle. Looked up from germline, CDR1 is SGHVS and CDR2 is FQNEAQ. CDR3 length equals 16 residues. The DNA for the CDR3 is TGTGCCAGCAGCCCTACCCACCCATGGGCCGAAGAGACCCAGTACTTC. It codes for CASSPTHPWAEETQYF.

The V call is TRBV5-4, the J call TRBJ1-6, with D uncertain. Between the trimmed V and J ends, which lost 5 bases and 0 bases, there was a span of 9 bases. The CDR3 totals 15 residues. Germline CDR1 SGHNT, CDR2 YYREEE (reference sequence). Written as DNA, the CDR3 is TGTGCCAGCAGGGCCATAAGCTCCTATAATTCACCCCTCCACTTT. Residues: CASRAISSYNSPLHF. Combining the CDR3 with reference TRBV5-4 and TRBJ1-6 gives the whole variable domain ETGVTQSPTHLIKTRGQQVTLRCSSQSGHNTVSWYQQALGQGPQFIFQYYREEENGRGNFPPRFSGLQFPNYSSELNVNALELDDSALYLCASRAISSYNSPLHFGNGTRLTVT.

The CDR3 loop reads CASSLNGAVGELFF. CDR3 nucleotides: TGTGCCAGCAGCTTAAATGGGGCGGTCGGGGAGCTGTTTTTT. This chain uses TRBV7-9 with TRBJ2-2, with a tentative D call TRBD1 (5 bases). The V and J ends lost 2 bases and 7 bases respectively, with 11 bases between them. The germline V gene has CDR1 SEHNR and CDR2 FQNEAQ (reference sequence). This CDR3 is built from 14 residues.

This sequence joins TRBV5-4 and TRBJ2-2; TRBD2 agrees at 11 bases. V was clipped by 4 bases and J by 5 bases; unmatched bases: 4. Germline CDR1 SGHNT, CDR2 YYREEE (reference sequence). The CDR3 consists of 15 residues. The CDR3 region has the DNA TGTGCCAGCAGCCAACCTAGCGGGGGGACCGGGGAGCTGTTTTTT. Translating it yields CASSQPSGGTGELFF.